Detailed here is one TCR beta chain. It lacks a known antigen. Base qualities are not at hand, and no much larger clone is one base apart. This sample is drawn from a study of T cell responses to AZD1222 COVID-19 vaccine (dated by TCRdb to the early 2020s). In the study overall: AZD1222 recipients with second doses at about 4 weeks or about 12 weeks were pooled, because spike-specific TCR depth and breadth did not differ between schedules. Trial participants were enrolled by age into subgroups of 18-55, 56-69 and 70-plus years, and 148, 28 and 57 TCR-sequenced participants, respectively, were included in these subgroups. TCR sequencing was performed for 233 trial participants, of whom roughly 200 were given two doses of AZD1222 and 26 were given two doses of MenACWY control vaccine.

The CDR3 regions of human TCRbeta chains were subjected to immunosequencing. The paper's data handling went like this. TCRs in the repertoires were compared against a reference library of SARS-CoV-2-specific TCRs that had been generated with the MIRA antigen-specificity platform. Breadth was defined as the fraction of unique TCRs that were SARS-CoV-2-associated. Depth was defined as the fraction of total T cells that were SARS-CoV-2-associated. Each spike-specific TCR was assigned to its reactive spike region and to a CD4 or CD8 class using the MIRA data. Log10-transformed breadth and depth values were compared by one-way ANOVA with Sidak's multiple comparisons tests. The source is immuneACCESS, and TCRdb retained only in-frame sequences with V and J called. Part of the clones is not carried over; for the studies checked, unresolved V genes explain less than half of this, and the remainder is unexplained. The DNA was the basis for D and trimming; V, J and clone size are from that table. This sample holds roughly 55,000 clones; 89% were observed only once. Of the sample, 2% falls within the top ten clones.

Overall study results and their limits: After two AZD1222 doses, spike-specific TCR breadth and depth were significantly higher than at day 0 and than in MenACWY recipients. Participants were mostly white British and included more females than males, and it was suggested by the authors that clonal diversity may have been underestimated. Because no day 14 peak-response samples were available, the repertoires could be characterized only after the peak T cell response. The whole spike protein was spanned by vaccine-associated CD4 TCRs, and dominant responses were seen in regions 160-218 and 743-854. Conclusions about previously exposed vaccinees are limited, since just a handful of AZD1222 recipients were seropositive for SARS-CoV-2 at baseline. Reportedly, close to half of the unique spike-specific TCRs recognized epitopes lying outside the regions that are mutated in the B.1.351 and B.1.1.7 variants. In the small 56-69-year group, the increase in depth fell short of significance, most likely because of low power.

The time point label, as the study defines it: baseline before first vaccination. Vaccinee samples came from UK trials COV001 and COV002, including a single-blind randomized controlled phase 2/3 trial of AZD1222 (ChAdOx1 nCoV-19) in healthy adults. For TCRbeta chain sequencing, PBMC samples were collected from trial participants at day 0 and at day 28 after the second dose. V gives up 1 base and J gives up 2 bases, and the segment between their germline ends measures 16 bases. The CDR3 runs 17 amino acids, cysteine and phenylalanine included. The sequence is cut down to CDR3 DNA, 51 bases in frame from base 1. CDR1 and CDR2 are read off the germline V gene (reference sequence) as LGHDT and YNNKEL.

The source was peripheral blood, collected on day 0 of AZD1222 vaccination. This sequence was found in an adult in good health. Recombination connected TRBV3-1 (or the pseudogene TRBV3-2) to TRBJ2-3; a tentative D call is TRBD2 (6 bases match). The nucleotide sequence reads as follows: TGTGCCAGCAGCCAAGTGGCACCGGGACTTCTCACAGATACGCAGTATTTT. Its translation reads: CASSQVAPGLLTDTQYF.